Presented here are 13 T cell receptor beta chains from one specimen sequenced in a study of cytotoxic CD8 clonotypes in ibrutinib-treated CLL. Data came from immunoSEQ multiplex PCR; TCRdb stores just in-frame clones and leaves some out. The sample consists of about 85,000 clones, 75% to 85% of them appearing once. The sequences come from PBMCs, collected after 12 months of ibrutinib treatment. The receptors derive from a human donor with chronic lymphocytic leukemia.

V is TRBV27 and J is TRBJ2-1, with 7 bases aligning to TRBD1. The CDR3 covers 17 residues. Germline assignment: CDR1 MNHEY and CDR2 SMNVEV (reference sequence). Trimming at V came to 5 bases and at J to 7 bases, leaving 17 bases not matched to a gene. CDR3 coding DNA: TGTGCCAGCAGTCCCCGAGAATACAACAGGGGAAGGAATGAGCAGTTCTTC. It is translated as CASSPREYNRGRNEQFF.

The V call is TRBV6-1, the J call TRBJ2-2; TRBD2 is a possible D gene (5 bases). The CDR3 runs to 15 residues. V was clipped by 10 bases and J by 0 bases, with 15 bases between them. Germline V gene sequence: CDR1 MNHNS, CDR2 SASEGT. The CDR3 DNA follows: TGTGCCACCGCCGCGGGTGACGCGAACACCGGGGAGCTGTTTTTT. Translation gives CATAAGDANTGELFF.

The rearrangement uses TRBV6-5 and TRBJ1-2, with a tentative D call TRBD1 (5 bases). The germline V gene has CDR1 MNHEY and CDR2 SVGAGI. The germline V and J ends were trimmed by 2 bases and 0 bases, with 10 bases remaining between them. The CDR3 extends over 15 amino acids. Here the CDR3 DNA reads TGTGCCAGCAGTTACCGGGACCGCGCTAACTATGGCTACACCTTC. This sequence encodes CASSYRDRANYGYTF.

CDR3 sequence (DNA): TGTGCCAGCAGCCCTTCCGGGACAGGGAATTCACCCCTCCACTTT. Translation gives CASSPSGTGNSPLHF. The chain uses TRBV7-9 and TRBJ1-6, with 9 positions matching TRBD1. The CDR3 has 15 residues. Germline V gene data show CDR1 as SEHNR and CDR2 as FQNEAQ (reference sequence). J gave up 7 bases and V 5 bases, and 6 bases lay outside the gene matches.

The chain links TRBV7-9 to TRBJ1-6; possible D gene TRBD1, 5 bases. The CDR3 runs 10 residues. Germline V lookup: CDR1 SEHNR, CDR2 FQNEAQ (reference sequence). The ends were cut back, 8 bases at V and 9 bases at J, with 5 bases in the middle. The CDR3 here is CASGGSPLHF. The CDR3 DNA reads TGTGCCAGCGGGGGTTCACCCCTCCACTTT. The full variable domain, in which reference TRBV7-9 and TRBJ1-6 provide the parts outside the CDR3, is DTGVSQNPRHKITKRGQNVTFRCDPISEHNRLYWYRQTLGQGPEFLTYFQNEAQLEKSRLLSDRFSAERPKGSFSTLEIQRTEQGDSAMYLCASGGSPLHFGNGTRLTVT.

The chain is built from TRBV27 and TRBJ2-3; 7 nucleotides agree with TRBD2. The CDR3 has 15 amino acids. The V segment lost 2 bases and the J segment 4 bases; nucleotides outside the gene matches: 6. The germline V gene encodes CDR1 MNHEY and CDR2 SMNVEV (reference sequence). The CDR3 nucleotides are TGTGCCAGCAGTTTAGGGCGGGAGTGGGCAGATACGCAGTATTTT. Its translation is CASSLGREWADTQYF.

The V gene is TRBV27, the J gene TRBJ1-6; possible D gene TRBD1, 6 bases. CDR1 and CDR2 (germline): MNHEY, SMNVEV (reference sequence). V was cut by 5 bases and J by 8 bases, with 10 bases left in between. The CDR3 covers 13 residues. The CDR3: CASSPRQDSPLHF. CDR3 coding DNA: TGTGCCAGCAGTCCCCGACAGGATTCACCCCTCCACTTT.

This clone was found once. This chain joins TRBV7-2 and TRBJ2-1, with no clear D. V gave up 3 bases and J gave up 7 bases, with 10 bases separating them. The germline gives CDR1 SGHTA, CDR2 FQGNSA. The CDR3 length is 13 residues. CDR3 in amino acids: CASSFLHGNEQFF. The CDR3 DNA reads as TGTGCCAGCAGCTTCCTACATGGGAATGAGCAGTTCTTC. Supplemented by reference TRBV7-2 and TRBJ2-1, the full variable domain reads GAGVSQSPSNKVTEKGKDVELRCDPISGHTALYWYRQSLGQGLEFLIYFQGNSAPDKSGLPSDRFSAERTGGSVSTLTIQRTQQEDSAVYLCASSFLHGNEQFFGPGTRLTVL.

V gene TRBV6-5 combines with J gene TRBJ1-3, with TRBD1 as a possible D gene (5 bases). Trimming shortened V by 6 bases and J by 0 bases, and 12 bases separated the two germline ends. CDR1 MNHEY and CDR2 SVGAGI come from the germline V gene. The CDR3 covers 15 residues. CDR3 sequence reads: CASRWGVGSGNTIYF. The CDR3 region has the DNA TGTGCCAGCAGATGGGGGGTGGGCTCTGGAAACACCATATATTTT.

In nucleotides, the CDR3 is TGTGCCAGCACCGAGCAGGGGCCCCAAGACTATGGCTACACCTTC. This sequence encodes CASTEQGPQDYGYTF. The chain is built from TRBV2 and TRBJ1-2; possibly TRBD1 for D (6 bases). The CDR3 length is 15 residues. Germline V gene data show CDR1 as SNHLY and CDR2 as FYNNEI. Trimming pared 7 bases from V and 3 bases from J, leaving 18 bases between.

The V gene is TRBV5-1, the J gene TRBJ2-2; possibly TRBD2 for D (5 bases). Germline CDR1 reads SGHRS; CDR2 reads YFSETQ. The CDR3 loop spans 15 amino acids. Trimming left V 4 bases short and J 3 bases short, with 13 bases between. The CDR3 loop is CASSLARADTGELFF. The CDR3 DNA reads as TGCGCCAGCAGCCTGGCCCGAGCGGACACCGGGGAGCTGTTTTTT.

The chain employs TRBV11-2 and TRBJ2-1; D is unclear. Germline loops: CDR1 SGHAT, CDR2 FQNNGV. The CDR3 has 11 residues. The V end was cut by 5 bases, the J end by 5 bases, with 4 bases between. The CDR3 sequence is CASSLHNEQFF. CDR3 nucleotides: TGTGCCAGCAGCCTTCACAATGAGCAGTTCTTC. Variable domain in full (rest from reference TRBV11-2 and TRBJ2-1): EAGVAQSPRYKIIEKRQSVAFWCNPISGHATLYWYQQILGQGPKLLIQFQNNGVVDDSQLPKDRFSAERLKGVDSTLKIQPAKLEDSAVYLCASSLHNEQFFGPGTRLTVL.

A single count supports this clone. This chain connects TRBV7-2 to TRBJ1-2, with 8 bases matching TRBD1. The CDR3 is 14 residues long. V dropped 5 bases and J dropped 6; count of bases not matched to a gene: 8. Germline lookup yields CDR1 SGHTA and CDR2 FQGNSA. This CDR3 reads CASSQTQGAHGYTF. Written as DNA, the CDR3 is TGTGCCAGCAGCCAGACGCAGGGGGCCCATGGCTACACCTTC.